A selection of T cell receptor beta chains follows, all from one sample in a study of CD8+CD57+ T cells in acquired aplastic anemia. TCRdb used MiXCR to reprocess the reads, holding one entry per CDR3 protein. The table shows under 200,000 distinct CDR3 sequences, with 64% occurring only once. Sequenced input: sorted CD4+, CD8+, or CD8+CD57+ T cells (not recorded which) from PBMCs. These receptors were taken from a human donor with severe aplastic anemia or a healthy control (not recorded which). CDR3s include the opening cysteine and the closing phenylalanine or tryptophan. Each record gives: D gene, V gene, J gene, CDR3 protein. The D gene is left open where the match is weak.

d_call: .
v_call: TRBV7-2
j_call: TRBJ2-5
cdr3_aa: CASGGGVGATQYF

d_call: .
v_call: TRBV12-3/TRBV12-4
j_call: TRBJ1-6
cdr3_aa: CASSRKDSSPLHF

d_call: .
v_call: TRBV29-1
j_call: TRBJ2-6
cdr3_aa: CSASAPGANVLTF

d_call: .
v_call: TRBV30
j_call: TRBJ2-3
cdr3_aa: CAWSVLAGADTQYF

d_call: .
v_call: TRBV27
j_call: TRBJ1-6
cdr3_aa: CASGRSSYNSPLHF

d_call: .
v_call: TRBV24-1
j_call: TRBJ2-5
cdr3_aa: CAAAGYGETQYF

d_call: .
v_call: TRBV12-3/TRBV12-4
j_call: TRBJ2-1
cdr3_aa: CASSPTIVTAEQFF

d_call: .
v_call: TRBV5-1
j_call: TRBJ2-7
cdr3_aa: CASSLAGSWEQYF

d_call: TRBD1
v_call: TRBV9
j_call: TRBJ1-2
cdr3_aa: CASSETPGQGRVYGYTF

d_call: .
v_call: TRBV7-6
j_call: TRBJ2-5
cdr3_aa: CASRWGQGRETQYF

d_call: .
v_call: TRBV19
j_call: TRBJ2-5
cdr3_aa: CASSWGPQETQYF

d_call: TRBD2
v_call: TRBV10-3
j_call: TRBJ2-3
cdr3_aa: CAISEGRLATDTQYF

d_call: TRBD1
v_call: TRBV20-1
j_call: TRBJ1-6
cdr3_aa: CSAKPMTGGNSPLHF

d_call: .
v_call: TRBV6-6
j_call: TRBJ2-4
cdr3_aa: CASSPTGSGIQYF

d_call: TRBD1
v_call: TRBV19
j_call: TRBJ1-1
cdr3_aa: CASSLRDRVFTEAFF

d_call: .
v_call: TRBV7-9
j_call: TRBJ1-6
cdr3_aa: CAGSSRNSPLHF

d_call: .
v_call: TRBV7-8
j_call: TRBJ1-5
cdr3_aa: CASSFHLDTHSNQPQHF

d_call: TRBD1
v_call: TRBV10-1
j_call: TRBJ2-7
cdr3_aa: CASSEGQGARYEQYF

d_call: TRBD1
v_call: TRBV7-3
j_call: TRBJ2-7
cdr3_aa: CASIGTGGTYSSYEQYF

d_call: .
v_call: TRBV20-1
j_call: TRBJ1-1
cdr3_aa: CSASWGAGSEAFF

d_call: TRBD2
v_call: TRBV5-1
j_call: TRBJ2-7
cdr3_aa: CASSPGLADSYEQYF

d_call: .
v_call: TRBV24-1
j_call: TRBJ2-7
cdr3_aa: CATSETGGGTYEQYF

d_call: .
v_call: TRBV7-9
j_call: TRBJ1-1
cdr3_aa: CASSLAEGGTEAFF

d_call: .
v_call: TRBV7-9
j_call: TRBJ2-2
cdr3_aa: CASSLWWRDGELFF

d_call: TRBD2
v_call: TRBV9
j_call: TRBJ2-1
cdr3_aa: CASSGTGGLAGYNEQFF

d_call: .
v_call: TRBV10-3
j_call: TRBJ1-1
cdr3_aa: CAISSMERGFTEAFF

d_call: .
v_call: TRBV7-2
j_call: TRBJ1-1
cdr3_aa: CASSFGGPEAFF

d_call: .
v_call: TRBV14
j_call: TRBJ1-6
cdr3_aa: CASSQSSGTVLHF

d_call: .
v_call: TRBV4-1
j_call: TRBJ1-1
cdr3_aa: CASSQEQHTEAFF

d_call: .
v_call: TRBV7-8
j_call: TRBJ1-5
cdr3_aa: CASSLGVREVEHF

d_call: .
v_call: TRBV2
j_call: TRBJ1-1
cdr3_aa: CASSPGQSRNTEAFF

d_call: TRBD1
v_call: TRBV4-2
j_call: TRBJ2-7
cdr3_aa: CASSVRTGGNEQYF

d_call: .
v_call: TRBV7-2
j_call: TRBJ2-1
cdr3_aa: CASSPAAPEQFF

d_call: .
v_call: TRBV24-1
j_call: TRBJ1-1
cdr3_aa: CATSDSRMGGNEAFF

d_call: TRBD2
v_call: TRBV3-1
j_call: TRBJ2-7
cdr3_aa: CASSQGGGEQYF

d_call: TRBD2
v_call: TRBV9
j_call: TRBJ2-7
cdr3_aa: CASSVASGGTYEQYF

d_call: .
v_call: TRBV7-4
j_call: TRBJ1-5
cdr3_aa: CASSLVGVRQPQHF

d_call: TRBD1
v_call: TRBV2
j_call: TRBJ2-7
cdr3_aa: CASSEDRGVEQYF

d_call: .
v_call: TRBV7-3
j_call: TRBJ1-3
cdr3_aa: CASGPPGGNTIYF

d_call: TRBD1
v_call: TRBV7-8
j_call: TRBJ1-6
cdr3_aa: CASSLGDRVSPLHF

d_call: TRBD2
v_call: TRBV12-3/TRBV12-4
j_call: TRBJ2-1
cdr3_aa: CASSLTSGRAYQFF

d_call: TRBD1
v_call: TRBV29-1
j_call: TRBJ1-5
cdr3_aa: CSVEDPWTGDSNQPQHF

d_call: .
v_call: TRBV7-2
j_call: TRBJ1-2
cdr3_aa: CASSQDDIASGYTF

d_call: .
v_call: TRBV4-3
j_call: TRBJ2-7
cdr3_aa: CASSQDQGSGNEQYF

d_call: .
v_call: TRBV2
j_call: TRBJ1-4
cdr3_aa: CASKRPGGLGEKLFF

d_call: TRBD1
v_call: TRBV9
j_call: TRBJ1-4
cdr3_aa: CASSGWTGDEKLFF

d_call: .
v_call: TRBV29-1
j_call: TRBJ2-7
cdr3_aa: CSLFGSPYEQYF

d_call: .
v_call: TRBV7-9
j_call: TRBJ1-6
cdr3_aa: CASKWKLRSPLHF

d_call: .
v_call: TRBV7-9
j_call: TRBJ2-2
cdr3_aa: CASSVRDIRAGELFF

d_call: TRBD2
v_call: TRBV7-9
j_call: TRBJ2-3
cdr3_aa: CASSDRRRTSGGPDTQYF

d_call: TRBD1
v_call: TRBV7-9
j_call: TRBJ1-2
cdr3_aa: CASSDTQGTPRTDYGYTF

d_call: TRBD2
v_call: TRBV12-3/TRBV12-4
j_call: TRBJ2-7
cdr3_aa: CASSYPSGLSYEQYF

d_call: TRBD1
v_call: TRBV12-5
j_call: TRBJ1-2
cdr3_aa: CASSLQGPGGYGYTF

d_call: .
v_call: TRBV10-3
j_call: TRBJ1-1
cdr3_aa: CAISDPDTEAFF

d_call: .
v_call: TRBV10-3
j_call: TRBJ2-7
cdr3_aa: CAISEVQLSPYEQYF